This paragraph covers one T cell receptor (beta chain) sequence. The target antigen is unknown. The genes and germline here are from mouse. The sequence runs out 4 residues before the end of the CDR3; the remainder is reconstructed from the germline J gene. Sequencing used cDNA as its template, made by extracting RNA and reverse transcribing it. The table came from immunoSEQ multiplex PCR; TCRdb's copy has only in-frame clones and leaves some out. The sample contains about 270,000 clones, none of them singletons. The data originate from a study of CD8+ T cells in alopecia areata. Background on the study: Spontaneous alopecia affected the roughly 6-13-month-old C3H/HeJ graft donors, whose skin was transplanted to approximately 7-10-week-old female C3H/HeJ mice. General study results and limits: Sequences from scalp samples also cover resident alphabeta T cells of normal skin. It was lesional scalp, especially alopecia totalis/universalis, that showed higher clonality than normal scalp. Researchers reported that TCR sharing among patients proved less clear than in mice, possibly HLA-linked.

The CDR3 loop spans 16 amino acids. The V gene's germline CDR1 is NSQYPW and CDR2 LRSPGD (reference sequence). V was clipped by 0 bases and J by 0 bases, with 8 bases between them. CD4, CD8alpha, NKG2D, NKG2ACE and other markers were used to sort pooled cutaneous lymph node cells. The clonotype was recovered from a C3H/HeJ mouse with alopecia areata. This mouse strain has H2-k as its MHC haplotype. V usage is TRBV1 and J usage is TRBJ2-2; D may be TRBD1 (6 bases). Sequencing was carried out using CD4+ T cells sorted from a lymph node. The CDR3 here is CTCSAEDRTNTGQLYF. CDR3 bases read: TGCACCTGCAGTGCAGAAGACAGGACAAACACCGGG.